This T cell receptor (beta chain) was recovered during a study of cytomegalovirus exposure and HLA in healthy donors (dated by TCRdb to the late 2010s). Background on the whole study: An earlier analysis of some 500 of the donors reported 276 Gb of sequence data and around 120 million unique TCR beta sequences from 150 million to 200 million T cells. An early release covering over 500 HLA-typed donors comprised around 300 gigabases of sequencing data and 85 million to 100 million unique TCR sequences. Of the 300 to 450 genotyped donors, 65% to 90% were placed in the genetic ancestry cluster associated with self-reported Caucasian donors. The study aimed to test whether cataloging public T cell receptors could reveal signatures of past pathogen exposure. The study used immunosequencing to profile the T cell repertoires of hundreds of subjects and linked those repertoires to cytomegalovirus serostatus. In addition to the first cohort of about 650 subjects, a separate validation cohort of approximately 130 different subjects was used. The study combined high-throughput TCR immunosequencing, statistical association of individual TCRs with disease status, and machine learning to predict cytomegalovirus infection status. In a later analysis, previously published TCR beta repertoires from 666 donors were re-analyzed and high-resolution HLA genotyping was added so that TCR occurrence patterns could be studied. Rather than using new phenotypic data, the later analysis identified candidate immune exposures from TCR beta sequences and from how often those sequences occurred across donors. To decide whether each TCR beta V gene segment behaved as functional or pseudogenic, an earlier analysis of some 570 of the donors relied on high-throughput TCR beta sequencing. Donor age, sex, ethnicity and CMV serostatus were collected together with the repertoire data. A later genetic analysis took genome-wide SNP genotypes for about 65% of the roughly 670 donors and used that subset as a discovery cohort. Every discovery cohort repertoire had been produced on one sequencing platform. Class I and class II HLA loci were covered by the typing at four-digit resolution. The number of donors typed differed by locus, with about 629-630 for A, B, C, DRB1 and DQB1, around 560 for DQA1, some 570 for DPA1, and some 450 for DPB1. A few DR-DQ haplotypes were handled as single units for association and clustering because linkage in the cohort was strong. On average, about 200,000 unique TCR beta nucleotide sequences were sequenced per donor among 398 genotyped donors of the cohort, with roughly 19% of those sequences being non-productive. The investigation overall reported the following: In a later analysis, HLA-associated TCR beta chains were found to be more clonally expanded and to have lower generation probabilities than equally common non-associated chains. Only TCR beta chains were sequenced in this cohort, and the absence of alpha or paired-chain data limited detectable features. In a later analysis, several top co-occurrence clusters were reported to appear linked to parvovirus B19, influenza, CMV and Epstein-Barr virus. According to a later analysis, most CMV-associated TCR beta chains appeared to be HLA-restricted, and the HLA associations seemed to be driven largely by CMV exposure. According to a later genetic analysis, donors in an Asian-associated ancestry cluster had fewer N-insertions in productive TCRs than the approximately 700-donor mean. Most TCR sequences were seen in very few donors, while some public TCRs were found in many individuals. In a later analysis, the rate of TCR association differed among HLA loci, with DRB1 alleles having the most associated TCRs and HLA-C alleles having the fewest. Because counts were too low, about 17 rarely observed V segments, including chromosome 9 orphons, were excluded from the earlier analysis of several hundred of the donors. The sequencing pipeline was judged likely to have produced a cluster of highly shared sequence variants as a technical artifact. A total of fewer than 200 TCR beta chains were listed by the study as associated with cytomegalovirus. The presence/absence analyses assumed that sequencing depth was roughly uniform across donors, and that assumption may not be true. The authors suggested that the approach could potentially be generalized to other disease states and immunological phenotypes. The 87-base-pair reads could not distinguish some IMGT-functional V segments, including TRBV6-2 and TRBV6-3, so those segments were excluded. A further reported finding was that TCR beta sequences accurately predicted the HLA-A and HLA-B alleles for most subjects in the first cohort. Broadly in line with IMGT annotations, most TCR beta V segments showed up in productive rearrangements about 87% or about 30% of the time in an earlier analysis of 450 to 750 of the donors. Correlated functional status among segregating V segments might be attributable to linkage disequilibrium, but an unknown experimental factor could not be ruled out. When HLA alleles, especially DR and DQ, strongly co-occurred, attributing TCR associations to individual alleles was difficult. In both the original and validation cohorts, the classifier was reported to diagnose cytomegalovirus status with high specificity and sensitivity. In vitro tests confirmed that a few of the cytomegalovirus-associated TCR beta chains recognize cytomegalovirus antigens. For the cohort, immune exposure information was limited to CMV serostatus. At a false discovery rate of 0.05, a later analysis linked about 16,000 TCR beta sequences to specific HLA alleles. V-gene and J-gene trimming of TCR beta chains was associated with a missense DCLRE1C variant in a later genetic analysis, and the association was replicated in an independent cohort. Because HLA typing was missing for some donors at each locus, association tests included only the typed subset.

To prepare the library, the immunoSEQ multiplex PCR assay was applied. For the multiplex PCR, a mixture combining 60 forward primers for TCR Vbeta segments and 13 reverse primers for TCR Jbeta segments was used. The CDR3 region of rearranged TCR beta genes was amplified from genomic DNA by a multiplex PCR assay. The amplified TCR beta libraries were sequenced on the Illumina HiSeq System as 87-base-pair reads. On the authors' methods: A later analysis tallied roughly 78 million unique TCR beta chains across the roughly 610 repertoires, and about 12 million of those chains were shared by two or more donors. Raw reads were error-corrected and collapsed into unique sequences by a nearest-neighbor algorithm in which closely related sequences were merged to remove PCR and sequencing errors. To assign V, D and J gene segments, CDR3 sequences were aligned to IMGT reference sequences. Each retained sequence needed at least a six-nucleotide match to both a V gene segment and a J gene segment. Rearrangements were classified as productive when the CDR3 lacked stop codons and remained in frame with V and J, and all other rearrangements were classified as non-productive. CDR3 was defined according to IMGT convention as the region running from the second conserved V-encoded cysteine to the conserved J-encoded phenylalanine. The earlier analysis of about 590 of the donors excluded sequences that lacked an unambiguous match to a single V gene segment. In an earlier analysis of 587 of the donors, a V segment was called functional when productive rearrangements were above 56.7%, and segregating when the standard deviation between donors exceeded 5%. To diagnose cytomegalovirus status from the catalog of TCR beta chain sequences, a statistical classification framework was built. In a later analysis, V and J genes were assigned by comparing TCR nucleotide sequences against IMGT/GENE-DB human TR gene sequences. A later analysis assigned CDR3 sequences and most-parsimonious VDJ recombination scenarios with the TCRdist pipeline. In a later analysis, each TCR beta chain was defined by its CDR3 amino acid sequence together with its V-gene family, and reads without a unique V-gene family were excluded. As a way to deal with suspected cross-contamination and a sequencing artifact, a later analysis dropped 450 to 600 nucleotide sequences that were highly shared and had low generation probability. A later analysis calculated a clonal expansion index for each public chain from normalized within-repertoire ranks of inferred template counts. A later analysis computed generation probabilities with a VDJ recombination model fitted to out-of-frame rearrangements, and checked the results against IGoR. In a later analysis, TCR-TCR, TCR-HLA and TCR-CMV co-occurrence was scored with hypergeometric tests, and a repertoire-size bias correction was applied to TCR pairs. To estimate false discovery rates, a later analysis permuted the HLA or CMV assignments 20 times. In a later analysis, co-occurring TCRs were grouped using DBSCAN, and TCRdist sequence similarity was added for clustering within HLA-allele-positive subsets. Repertoires with fewer than 30,000 or more than 120,000 public chains were left out of co-occurrence clustering, as were five repertoires with anomalous nucleotide sharing. As stored in TCRdb, this immuneACCESS dataset retains in-frame rearrangements with V and J assigned. A fraction of the clones does not appear; measured against another copy, unresolved V genes explain less than half of the discrepancy, and the remainder lacks a known reason. From that table come the V and J calls and clone size; the DNA was used to work out D and trimming. The sample yields roughly 200,000 clones; roughly 80% were counted once. The top ten clonotypes cover 2.1% of the sample.

V drops 6 bases and J drops 7 bases, leaving 16 bases in between. The CDR3 has 13 amino acids, counting the end cysteine and phenylalanine. Here the CDR3 DNA is all that survives: 39 bases in frame from base 1. The germline V gene provides CDR1 SGHVS and CDR2 FQNEAQ. In total, approximately 700 healthy bone marrow donors made up the cohort. At the time of sampling, all cohort members were nominally healthy, though unrecorded immune exposures were likely present. The donor tested CMV seropositive and was one of the 289 seropositive cohort members. Each donor provided a peripheral blood sample, and peripheral blood mononuclear cells were used for TCR beta sequencing. Genomic DNA was extracted from the blood cell samples with the Qiagen DNeasy Blood Extraction Kit. This clone was picked up a small number of times. The target of this receptor is not known. Base qualities are not at hand, and no much larger clone is one base apart.

The chain joins TRBV7-8 to TRBJ2-7, and possibly TRBD1, on 6 matching bases. The sample taken for sequencing was PBMCs. This sequence was found in a young woman in good health and CMV-seropositive. DNA sequence: TGTGCCAGCAGACCCGCCGGGACACAAGAGCAGTACTTC. Its protein reads: CASRPAGTQEQYF.